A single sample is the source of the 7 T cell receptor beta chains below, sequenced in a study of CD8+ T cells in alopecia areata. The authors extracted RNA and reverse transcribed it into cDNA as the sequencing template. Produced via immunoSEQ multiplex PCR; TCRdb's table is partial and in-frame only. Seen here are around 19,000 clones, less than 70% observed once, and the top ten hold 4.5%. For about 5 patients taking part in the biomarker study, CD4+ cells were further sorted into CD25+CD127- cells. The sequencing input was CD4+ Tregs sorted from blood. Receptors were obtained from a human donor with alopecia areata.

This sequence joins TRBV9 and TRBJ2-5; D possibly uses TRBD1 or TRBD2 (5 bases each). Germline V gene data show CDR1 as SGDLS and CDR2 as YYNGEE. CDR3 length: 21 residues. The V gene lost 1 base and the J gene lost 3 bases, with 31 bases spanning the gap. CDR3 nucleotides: TGTGCCAGCAGCGTAAATAGTGGTATCGGGGAGTATTTAATACAGGAAGAGACCCAGTACTTC. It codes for CASSVNSGIGEYLIQEETQYF. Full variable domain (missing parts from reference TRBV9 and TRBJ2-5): DSGVTQTPKHLITATGQRVTLRCSPRSGDLSVYWYQQSLDQGLQFLIQYYNGEERAKGNILERFSAQQFPDLHSELNLSSLELGDSALYFCASSVNSGIGEYLIQEETQYFGPGTRLLVL.

The chain's CDR3 is CASRWSMNTEAFF. The CDR3 nucleotides are TGTGCCAGCAGGTGGTCCATGAACACTGAAGCTTTCTTT. The chain links TRBV6-5 to TRBJ1-1, with no clear D. This CDR3 comprises 13 residues. V shed 6 bases and J shed 0 bases, with 8 bases lying between them. Per germline, CDR1 MNHEY and CDR2 SVGAGI.

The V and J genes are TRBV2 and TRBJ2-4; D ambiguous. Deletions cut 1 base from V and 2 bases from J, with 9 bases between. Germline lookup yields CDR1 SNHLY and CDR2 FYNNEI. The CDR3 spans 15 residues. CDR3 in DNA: TGTGCCAGCAGTGAAGGACGATTGTCCAAAAACATTCAGTACTTC. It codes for CASSEGRLSKNIQYF.

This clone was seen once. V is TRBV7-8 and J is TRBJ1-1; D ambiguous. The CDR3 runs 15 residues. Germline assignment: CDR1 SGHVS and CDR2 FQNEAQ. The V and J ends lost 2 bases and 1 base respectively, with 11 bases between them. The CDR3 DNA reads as TGTGCCAGCAGCTTACTCGGCCGGGGGAACACTGAAGCTTTCTTT. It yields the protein CASSLLGRGNTEAFF.

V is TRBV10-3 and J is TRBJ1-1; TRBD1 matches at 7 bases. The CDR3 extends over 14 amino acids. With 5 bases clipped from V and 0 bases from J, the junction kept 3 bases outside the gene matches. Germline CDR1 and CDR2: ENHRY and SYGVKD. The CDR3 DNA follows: TGTGCCATCAGTACAGGGGCCATGAACACTGAAGCTTTCTTT. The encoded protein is CAISTGAMNTEAFF.

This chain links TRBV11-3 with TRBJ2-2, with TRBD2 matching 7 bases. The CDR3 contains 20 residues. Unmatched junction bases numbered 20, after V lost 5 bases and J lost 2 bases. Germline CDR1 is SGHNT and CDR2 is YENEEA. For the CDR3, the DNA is TGTGCCAGCAGCCCCGGGCGAGTTTGGGAGTCGGGGGGAAACACCGGGGAGCTGTTTTTT. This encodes CASSPGRVWESGGNTGELFF.

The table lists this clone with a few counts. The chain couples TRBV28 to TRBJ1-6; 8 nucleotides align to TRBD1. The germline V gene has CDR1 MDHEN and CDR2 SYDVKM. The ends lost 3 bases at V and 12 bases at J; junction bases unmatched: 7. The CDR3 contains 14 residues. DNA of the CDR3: TGTGCCAGCAGTTTGTCAGGGGGCCACCAACCCCTCCACTTT. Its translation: CASSLSGGHQPLHF.